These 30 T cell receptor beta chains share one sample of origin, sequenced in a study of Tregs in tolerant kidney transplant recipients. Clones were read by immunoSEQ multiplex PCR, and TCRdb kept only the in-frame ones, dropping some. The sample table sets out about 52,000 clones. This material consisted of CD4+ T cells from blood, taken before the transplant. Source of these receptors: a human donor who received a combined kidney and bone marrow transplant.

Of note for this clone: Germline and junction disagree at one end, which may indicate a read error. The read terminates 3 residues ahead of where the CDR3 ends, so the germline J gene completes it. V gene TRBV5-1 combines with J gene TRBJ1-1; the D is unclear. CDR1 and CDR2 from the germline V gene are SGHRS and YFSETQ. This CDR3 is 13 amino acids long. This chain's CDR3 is CASRLGAGPEAFF. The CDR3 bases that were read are TGCGCCAGCAGGTTGGGTGCAGGCCCTGAA.

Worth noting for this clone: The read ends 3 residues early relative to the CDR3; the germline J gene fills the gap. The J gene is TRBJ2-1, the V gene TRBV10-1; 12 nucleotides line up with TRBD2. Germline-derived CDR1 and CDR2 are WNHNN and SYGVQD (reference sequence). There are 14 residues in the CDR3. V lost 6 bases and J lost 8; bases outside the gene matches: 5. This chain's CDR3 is CASSGTSGYDEQFF. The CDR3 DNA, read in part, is TGCGCCAGCAGCGGGACTAGCGGGTACGATGAG.

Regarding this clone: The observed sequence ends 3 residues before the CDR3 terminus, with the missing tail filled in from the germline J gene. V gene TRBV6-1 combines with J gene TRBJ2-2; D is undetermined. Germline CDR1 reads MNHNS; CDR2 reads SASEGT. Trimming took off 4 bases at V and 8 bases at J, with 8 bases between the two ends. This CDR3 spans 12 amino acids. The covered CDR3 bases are TGTGCCAGCAGTGTCCCCAGAGGGGAG. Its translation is CASSVPRGE. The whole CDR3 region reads CASSVPRGELFF.

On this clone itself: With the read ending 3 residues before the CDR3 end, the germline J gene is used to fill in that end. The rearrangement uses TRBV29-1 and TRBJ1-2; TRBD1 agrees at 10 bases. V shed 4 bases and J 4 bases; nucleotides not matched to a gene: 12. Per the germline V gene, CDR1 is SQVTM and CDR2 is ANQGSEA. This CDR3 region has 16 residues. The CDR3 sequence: CSVGLPGTGEAYGYTF. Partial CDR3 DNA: TGCAGCGTTGGCCTACCCGGGACAGGGGAGGCCTATGGC.

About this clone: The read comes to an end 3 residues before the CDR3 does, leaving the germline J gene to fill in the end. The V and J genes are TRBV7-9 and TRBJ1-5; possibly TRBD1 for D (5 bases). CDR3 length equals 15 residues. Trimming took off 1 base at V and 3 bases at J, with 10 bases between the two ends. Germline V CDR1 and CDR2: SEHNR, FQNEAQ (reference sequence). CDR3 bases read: TGTGCCAGCAGCTTAGGTGCAGGGTACAATCAGCCC. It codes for CASSLGAGYNQP. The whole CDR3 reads CASSLGAGYNQPQHF.

Partial CDR3 DNA: TGTGCCAAGGAAACCCAGGGGAACTATGGC. The encoded protein is CAKETQGNYG. The full CDR3 protein is CAKETQGNYGYTF. V and J are TRBV10-3 and TRBJ1-2; TRBD1 might be the D (6 bases). The CDR3 end is not reached by the read, which stops 3 residues before it; the germline J gene fills it in. Germline loops: CDR1 ENHRY, CDR2 SYGVKD. V gave up 10 bases and J gave up 2 bases, with 14 bases separating them. The CDR3 is 13 amino acids.

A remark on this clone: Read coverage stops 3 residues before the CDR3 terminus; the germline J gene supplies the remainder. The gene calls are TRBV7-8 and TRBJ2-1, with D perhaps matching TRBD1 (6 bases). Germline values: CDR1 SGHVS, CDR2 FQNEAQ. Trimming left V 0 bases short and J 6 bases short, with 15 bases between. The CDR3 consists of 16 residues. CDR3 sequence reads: CASSLAVTRGFNEQFF. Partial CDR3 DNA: TGTGCCAGCAGCTTAGCGGTTACGAGGGGGTTCAATGAG.

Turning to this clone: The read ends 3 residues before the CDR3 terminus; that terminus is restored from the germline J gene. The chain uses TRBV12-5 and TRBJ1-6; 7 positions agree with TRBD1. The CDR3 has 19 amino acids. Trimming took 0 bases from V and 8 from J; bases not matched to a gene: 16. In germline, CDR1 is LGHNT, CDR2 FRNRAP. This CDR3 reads CASGLVTSSTGSHDSPLHF. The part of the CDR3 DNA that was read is TGTGCTAGTGGTTTGGTGACCTCTTCGACAGGGAGTCATGATTCACCC.

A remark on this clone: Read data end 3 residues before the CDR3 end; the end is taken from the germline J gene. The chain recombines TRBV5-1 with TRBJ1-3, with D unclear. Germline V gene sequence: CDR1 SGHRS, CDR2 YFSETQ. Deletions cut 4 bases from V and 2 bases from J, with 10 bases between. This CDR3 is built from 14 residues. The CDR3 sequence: CASSLAGAGNTIYF. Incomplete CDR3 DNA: TGCGCCAGCAGCCTTGCCGGGGCTGGAAACACC.

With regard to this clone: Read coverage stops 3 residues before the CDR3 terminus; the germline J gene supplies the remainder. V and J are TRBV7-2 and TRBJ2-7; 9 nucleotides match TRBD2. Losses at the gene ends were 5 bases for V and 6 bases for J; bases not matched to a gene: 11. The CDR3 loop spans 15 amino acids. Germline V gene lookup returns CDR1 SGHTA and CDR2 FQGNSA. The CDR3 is CASSLRASSGAEQYF. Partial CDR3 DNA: TGTGCCAGCAGCCTCCGGGCGTCTAGCGGGGCCGAG.

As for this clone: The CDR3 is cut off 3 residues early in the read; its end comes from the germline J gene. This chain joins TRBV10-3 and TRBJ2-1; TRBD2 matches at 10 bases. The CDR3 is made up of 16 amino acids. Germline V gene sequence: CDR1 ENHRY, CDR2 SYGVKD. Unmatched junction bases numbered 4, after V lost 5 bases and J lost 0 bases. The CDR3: CAISSGLAYSYNEQFF. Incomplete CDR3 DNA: TGTGCCATCAGTTCGGGACTAGCGTACTCCTACAATGAG.

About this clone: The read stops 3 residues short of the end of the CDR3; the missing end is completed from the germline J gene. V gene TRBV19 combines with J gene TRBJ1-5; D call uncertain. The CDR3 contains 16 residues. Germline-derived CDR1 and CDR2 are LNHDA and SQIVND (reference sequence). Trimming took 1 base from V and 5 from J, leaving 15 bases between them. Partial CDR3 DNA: TGTGCCAGTAGTATAGCAGCGGGGAGTTCTTATCAGCCC. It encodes CASSIAAGSSYQP. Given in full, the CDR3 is CASSIAAGSSYQPQHF. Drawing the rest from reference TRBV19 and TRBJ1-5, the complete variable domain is DGGITQSPKYLFRKEGQNVTLSCEQNLNHDAMYWYRQDPGQGLRLIYYSQIVNDFQKGDIAEGYSVSREKKESFPLTVTSAQKNPTAFYLCASSIAAGSSYQPQHFGDGTRLSIL.

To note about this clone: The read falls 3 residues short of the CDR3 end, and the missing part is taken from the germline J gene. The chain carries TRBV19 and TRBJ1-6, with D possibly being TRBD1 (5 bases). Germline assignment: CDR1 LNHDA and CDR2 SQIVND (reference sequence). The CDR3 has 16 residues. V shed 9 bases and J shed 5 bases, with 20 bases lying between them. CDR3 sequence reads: CASRSEGEKNNSPLHF. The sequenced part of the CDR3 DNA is TGTGCCAGCCGCTCCGAAGGGGAGAAGAATAATTCACCC.

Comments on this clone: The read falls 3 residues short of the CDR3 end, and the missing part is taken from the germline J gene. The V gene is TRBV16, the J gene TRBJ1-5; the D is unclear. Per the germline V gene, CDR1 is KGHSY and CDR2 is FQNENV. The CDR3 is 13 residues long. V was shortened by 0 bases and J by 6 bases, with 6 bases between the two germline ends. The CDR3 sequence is CASSQSILQPQHF. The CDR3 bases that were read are TGTGCCAGCAGCCAATCTATCCTTCAGCCC.

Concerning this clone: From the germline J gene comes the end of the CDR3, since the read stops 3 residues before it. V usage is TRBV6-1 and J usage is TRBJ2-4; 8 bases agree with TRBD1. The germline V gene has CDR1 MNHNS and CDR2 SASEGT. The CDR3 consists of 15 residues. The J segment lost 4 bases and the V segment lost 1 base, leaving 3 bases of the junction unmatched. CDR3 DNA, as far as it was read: TGTGCCAGCAGTGAAGGTAGGACAGGGAAAAACATT. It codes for CASSEGRTGKNI. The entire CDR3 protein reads CASSEGRTGKNIQYF.

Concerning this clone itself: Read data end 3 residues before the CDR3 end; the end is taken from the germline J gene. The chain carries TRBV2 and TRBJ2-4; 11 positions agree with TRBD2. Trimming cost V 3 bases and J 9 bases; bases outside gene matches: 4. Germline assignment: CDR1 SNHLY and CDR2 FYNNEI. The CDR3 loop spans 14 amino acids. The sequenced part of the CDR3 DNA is TGTGCCAGCAGTGAGACTAGCGGGGCCAGCATT. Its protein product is CASSETSGASI. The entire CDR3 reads CASSETSGASIQYF.

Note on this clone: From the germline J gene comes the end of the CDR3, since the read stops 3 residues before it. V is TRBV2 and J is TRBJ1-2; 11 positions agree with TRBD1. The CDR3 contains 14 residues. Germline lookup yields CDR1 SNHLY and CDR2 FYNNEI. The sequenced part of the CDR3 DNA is TGTGCCAGCAGGGAACCGGGACAGGGGGGAGGC. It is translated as CASREPGQGGG. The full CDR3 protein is CASREPGQGGGYTF.

CDR3 sequence: CASRSGRAATGELFF. The covered CDR3 bases are TGTGCCAGCAGAAGCGGGAGGGCCGCTACCGGGGAG. The chain has TRBV2 and TRBJ2-2, with 10 bases identical to TRBD2. The read terminates 3 residues ahead of where the CDR3 ends, so the germline J gene completes it. Germline V gene sequence: CDR1 SNHLY, CDR2 FYNNEI. V shed 6 bases, J shed 5 bases, and the junction held 6 bases outside the gene matches. This CDR3 comprises 15 residues.

The sequenced part of the CDR3 DNA is TGTGCCAGCAGCTCACAGGGGGAG. Translation: CASSSQGE. The whole CDR3 protein is CASSSQGELFF. V is TRBV7-8 and J is TRBJ2-2; D gene ambiguous. Read coverage stops 3 residues before the CDR3 terminus; the germline J gene supplies the remainder. V was clipped by 4 bases and J by 8 bases, with 5 bases between them. Germline V gene data show CDR1 as SGHVS and CDR2 as FQNEAQ. The CDR3 is 11 residues long.

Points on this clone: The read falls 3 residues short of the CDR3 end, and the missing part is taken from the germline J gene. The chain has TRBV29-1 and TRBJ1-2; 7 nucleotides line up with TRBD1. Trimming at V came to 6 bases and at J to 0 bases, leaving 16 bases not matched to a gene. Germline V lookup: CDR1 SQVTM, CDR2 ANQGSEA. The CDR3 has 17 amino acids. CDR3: CSVSTGIMSASNYGYTF. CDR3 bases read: TGCAGCGTATCGACAGGGATAATGTCAGCCTCTAACTATGGC.

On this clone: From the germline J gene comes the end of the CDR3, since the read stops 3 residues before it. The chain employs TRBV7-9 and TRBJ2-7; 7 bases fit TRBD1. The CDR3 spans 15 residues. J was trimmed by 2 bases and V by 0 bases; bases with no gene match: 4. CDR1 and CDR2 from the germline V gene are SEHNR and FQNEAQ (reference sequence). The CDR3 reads CASSLAGTEAYEQYF. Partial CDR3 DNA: TGTGCCAGCAGCTTAGCCGGGACAGAAGCCTACGAG.

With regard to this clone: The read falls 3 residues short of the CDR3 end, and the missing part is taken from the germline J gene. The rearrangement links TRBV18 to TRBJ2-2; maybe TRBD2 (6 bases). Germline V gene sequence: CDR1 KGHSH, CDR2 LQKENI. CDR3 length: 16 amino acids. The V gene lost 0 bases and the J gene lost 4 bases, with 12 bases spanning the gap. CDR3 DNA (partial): TGTGCCAGCTCACCACCGGGGGGTCTCGGCACCGGGGAG. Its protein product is CASSPPGGLGTGE. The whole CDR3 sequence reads CASSPPGGLGTGELFF.

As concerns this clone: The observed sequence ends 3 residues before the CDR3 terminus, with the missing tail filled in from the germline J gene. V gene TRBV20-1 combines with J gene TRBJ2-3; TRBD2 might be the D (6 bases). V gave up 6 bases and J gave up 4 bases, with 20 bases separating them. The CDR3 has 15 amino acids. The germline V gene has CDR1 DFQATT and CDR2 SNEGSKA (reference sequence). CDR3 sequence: CSANGIAGRPDTQYF. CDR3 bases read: TGCAGTGCAAACGGGATTGCGGGGCGCCCAGATACG.

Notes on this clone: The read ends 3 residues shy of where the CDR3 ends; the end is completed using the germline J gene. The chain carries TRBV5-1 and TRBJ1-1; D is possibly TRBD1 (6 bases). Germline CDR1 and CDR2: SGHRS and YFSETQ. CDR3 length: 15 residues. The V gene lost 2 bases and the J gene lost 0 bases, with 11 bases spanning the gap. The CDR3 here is CASSLDPGVNTEAFF. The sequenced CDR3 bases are TGCGCCAGCAGCTTAGACCCAGGGGTGAACACTGAA.

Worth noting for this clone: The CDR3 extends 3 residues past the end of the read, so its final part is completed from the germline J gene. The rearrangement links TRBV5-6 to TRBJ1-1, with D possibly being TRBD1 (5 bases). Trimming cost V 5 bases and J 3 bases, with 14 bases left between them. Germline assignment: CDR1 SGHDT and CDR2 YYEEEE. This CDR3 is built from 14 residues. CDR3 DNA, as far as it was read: TGTGCCAGCAGGGTCTCCCCCAGGGACACTGAA. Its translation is CASRVSPRDTE. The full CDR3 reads CASRVSPRDTEAFF.

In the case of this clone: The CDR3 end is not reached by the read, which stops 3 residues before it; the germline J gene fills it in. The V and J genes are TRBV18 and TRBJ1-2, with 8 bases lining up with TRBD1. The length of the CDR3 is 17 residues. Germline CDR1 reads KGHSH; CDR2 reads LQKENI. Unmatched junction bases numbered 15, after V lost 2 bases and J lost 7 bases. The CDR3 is CASSPNRQGAFSRGYTF. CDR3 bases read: TGTGCCAGCTCACCAAACAGGCAGGGGGCGTTTTCTCGTGGC.

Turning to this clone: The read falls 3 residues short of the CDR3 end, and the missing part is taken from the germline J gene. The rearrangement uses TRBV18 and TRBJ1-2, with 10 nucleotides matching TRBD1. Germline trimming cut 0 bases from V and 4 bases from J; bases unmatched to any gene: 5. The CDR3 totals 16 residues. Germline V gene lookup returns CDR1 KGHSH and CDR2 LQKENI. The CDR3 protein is CASSPPVGTGAYGYTF. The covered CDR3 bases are TGTGCCAGCTCACCACCGGTAGGGACAGGGGCCTATGGC.

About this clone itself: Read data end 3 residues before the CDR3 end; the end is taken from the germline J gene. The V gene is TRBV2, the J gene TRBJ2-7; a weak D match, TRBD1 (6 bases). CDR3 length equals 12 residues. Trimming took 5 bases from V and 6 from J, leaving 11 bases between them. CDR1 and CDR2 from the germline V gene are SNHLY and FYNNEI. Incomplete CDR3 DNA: TGTGCCAGCAGTATACAGGGTGGCGAG. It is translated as CASSIQGGE. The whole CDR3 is CASSIQGGEQYF.

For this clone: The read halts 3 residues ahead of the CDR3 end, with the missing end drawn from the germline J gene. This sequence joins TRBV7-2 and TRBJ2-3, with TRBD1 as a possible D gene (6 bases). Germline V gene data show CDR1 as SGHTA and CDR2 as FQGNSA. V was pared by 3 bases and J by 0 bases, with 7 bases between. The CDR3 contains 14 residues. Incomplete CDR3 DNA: TGTGCCAGCAGCTTCAGGGGAAGCACAGATACG. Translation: CASSFRGSTDT. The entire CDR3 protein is CASSFRGSTDTQYF. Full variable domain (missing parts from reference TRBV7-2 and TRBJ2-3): GAGVSQSPSNKVTEKGKDVELRCDPISGHTALYWYRQSLGQGLEFLIYFQGNSAPDKSGLPSDRFSAERTGGSVSTLTIQRTQQEDSAVYLCASSFRGSTDTQYFGPGTRLTVL.

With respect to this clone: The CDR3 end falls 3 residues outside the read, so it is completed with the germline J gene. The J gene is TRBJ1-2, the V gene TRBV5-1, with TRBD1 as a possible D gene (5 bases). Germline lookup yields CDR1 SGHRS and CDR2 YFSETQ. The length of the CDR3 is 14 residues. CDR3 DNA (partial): TGCGCCAGCAGCTTGGTCAGGTCAGGGTTACGG. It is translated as CASSLVRSGLR. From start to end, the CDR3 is CASSLVRSGLRYTF.